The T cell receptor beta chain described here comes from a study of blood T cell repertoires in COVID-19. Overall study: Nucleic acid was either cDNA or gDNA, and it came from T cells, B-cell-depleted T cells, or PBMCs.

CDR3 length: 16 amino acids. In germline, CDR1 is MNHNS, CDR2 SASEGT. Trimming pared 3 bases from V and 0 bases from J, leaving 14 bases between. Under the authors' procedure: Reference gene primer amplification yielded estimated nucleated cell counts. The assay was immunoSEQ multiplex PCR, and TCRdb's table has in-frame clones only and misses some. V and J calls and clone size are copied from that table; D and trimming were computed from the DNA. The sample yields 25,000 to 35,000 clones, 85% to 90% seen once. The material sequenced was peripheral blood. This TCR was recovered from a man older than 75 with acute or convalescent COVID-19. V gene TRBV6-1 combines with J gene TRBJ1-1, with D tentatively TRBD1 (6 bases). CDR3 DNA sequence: TGTGCCAGCAGTGATGGTGGGGACACCCTGAACACTGAAGCTTTCTTT. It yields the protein CASSDGGDTLNTEAFF.